The 14 T cell receptor beta chains below come from one sample, sequenced in a study of T cell responses to AZD1222 COVID-19 vaccine. Sequenced by immunoSEQ multiplex PCR; TCRdb stores in-frame clones only, minus some. The sample records about 190,000 clones, 85% to 90% being singletons. The starting material was peripheral blood, obtained on day 0 of AZD1222 vaccination. The receptors shown here come from an adult in good health.

The CDR3 DNA is TGCGCCAGCAGCCAAAACAGGGGTCAGGGAAACAATCAGCCCCAGCATTTT. This translates into CASSQNRGQGNNQPQHF. The V call is TRBV4-1, the J call TRBJ1-5; 7 bases are shared with TRBD1. CDR3 length: 17 residues. The J segment lost 3 bases and the V segment lost 2 bases, leaving 10 bases of the junction unmatched. Germline assignment: CDR1 MGHRA and CDR2 YSYEKL.

CDR3 in amino acids: CASSLEETQYF. Written as DNA, the CDR3 is TGTGCCAGCAGTTTGGAGGAGACCCAGTACTTC. The chain has TRBV28 and TRBJ2-5; D is unclear. This CDR3 spans 11 amino acids. The V end was cut by 3 bases, the J end by 5 bases, with 4 bases between. The V gene's germline CDR1 is MDHEN and CDR2 SYDVKM.

The J gene is TRBJ2-3, the V gene TRBV19; D remains ambiguous. This CDR3 region has 16 residues. The ends were cut back, 4 bases at V and 1 base at J, with 15 bases in the middle. Germline V gene data show CDR1 as LNHDA and CDR2 as SQIVND (reference sequence). The CDR3 here is CASSTKRVARTDTQYF. The CDR3 nucleotides read TGTGCCAGTAGTACGAAACGGGTCGCCCGCACAGATACGCAGTATTTT.

The chain employs TRBV2 and TRBJ1-1; D may be TRBD1 (6 bases). V was clipped by 6 bases and J by 0 bases, with 11 bases between them. CDR1 is SNHLY, CDR2 FYNNEI, per germline. CDR3 size: 14 residues. The CDR3 region has the DNA TGTGCCAGCAGCCAGGGGAACATGAACACTGAAGCTTTCTTT. This sequence encodes CASSQGNMNTEAFF. Filled out from reference TRBV2 and TRBJ1-1, the complete variable domain reads EPEVTQTPSHQVTQMGQEVILRCVPISNHLYFYWYRQILGQKVEFLVSFYNNEISEKSEIFDDQFSVERPDGSNFTLKIRSTKLEDSAMYFCASSQGNMNTEAFFGQGTRLTVV.

About this clone: Sequence at one end of the junction differs from germline and may be a read error. The chain couples TRBV7-7 to TRBJ2-5; D is perhaps TRBD1 (6 bases). Germline CDR1 is SSHAT and CDR2 is FNYEAQ (reference sequence). The CDR3 extends over 16 amino acids. This CDR3 is CASSLGRTVRGETQYF. CDR3 sequence (DNA): TGTGCTAGCAGCTTAGGACGGACAGTCCGAGGGGAGACCCAGTACTTC. The variable domain in full, completed from reference TRBV7-7 and TRBJ2-5, reads GAGVSQSPRYKVTKRGQDVTLRCDPISSHATLYWYQQALGQGPEFLTYFNYEAQPDKSGLPSDRFSAERPEGSISTLTIQRTEQRDSAMYRCASSLGRTVRGETQYFGPGTRLLVL.

This clone has only one observation. The chain has TRBV4-1 and TRBJ2-1; D is perhaps TRBD1 or TRBD2 (5 bases each). The germline CDR1 and CDR2 sequences are MGHRA and YSYEKL. Between the trimmed V and J ends, which lost 0 bases and 7 bases, there was a span of 16 bases. The CDR3 is 16 residues long. CDR3 region: CASSQEPGTRLNEQFF. In nucleotides, the CDR3 is TGCGCCAGCAGCCAAGAGCCCGGGACGAGGTTGAATGAGCAGTTCTTC.

This chain joins TRBV7-3 and TRBJ1-1; D unresolved. CDR3 length: 13 amino acids. Trimming pared 5 bases from V and 5 bases from J, leaving 12 bases between. Germline CDR1 is SGHTA and CDR2 is FQGTGA. The CDR3: CASSTRGGTEAFF. The CDR3 DNA is TGTGCCAGCAGCACCAGAGGCGGGACTGAAGCTTTCTTT.

V is TRBV9 and J is TRBJ1-4; tentatively, D is TRBD1 (6 bases). This CDR3 has 15 residues. CDR1 SGDLS and CDR2 YYNGEE come from the germline V gene. Between the trimmed V and J ends, which lost 0 bases and 8 bases, there was a span of 14 bases. The CDR3 reads CASSVGGGAGEKLFF. CDR3 in DNA: TGTGCCAGCAGCGTAGGGGGGGGCGCAGGAGAAAAACTGTTTTTT.

The chain recombines TRBV4-1 with TRBJ2-7; either TRBD1 or TRBD2 may supply D (5 bases each). CDR1 and CDR2 from the germline V gene are MGHRA and YSYEKL. The CDR3 has 15 amino acids. Trimming left V 1 base short and J 3 bases short, with 13 bases between. The CDR3 DNA is TGCGCCAGCAGCCAAGTCACGGGACCCCGCTACGAGCAGTACTTC. This sequence encodes CASSQVTGPRYEQYF.

The chain combines TRBV27 with TRBJ2-7, with unresolved D. The CDR3 extends over 15 amino acids. Per germline, CDR1 MNHEY and CDR2 SMNVEV (reference sequence). Trimming pared 2 bases from V and 1 base from J, leaving 12 bases between. The DNA of the CDR3 is TGTGCCAGCAGTTTAATGCATAAGGGATCCTACGAGCAGTACTTC. It translates to CASSLMHKGSYEQYF.

This clone has a single count. The J gene is TRBJ1-2, the V gene TRBV7-9, with 9 nucleotides matching TRBD1. The germline gives CDR1 SEHNR, CDR2 FQNEAQ (reference sequence). CDR3 length equals 15 residues. Trimming took 0 bases from V and 4 from J; bases not matched to a gene: 3. DNA of the CDR3: TGTGCCAGCAGCTTAGCGGGACAGGGACCCTATGGCTACACCTTC. Translating gives CASSLAGQGPYGYTF.

This clone came up once. The identical CDR3 is also encoded by other nucleotide sequences in the sample. The genes are TRBV12-3 or TRBV12-4 and TRBJ1-5; 7 bases agree with TRBD1. The J segment lost 4 bases and the V segment lost 5 bases, leaving 2 bases of the junction unmatched. CDR3 length equals 13 residues. The CDR3 loop is CASSPGGNQPQHF. CDR3 coding DNA: TGTGCCAGCAGTCCAGGGGGTAATCAGCCCCAGCATTTT.

DNA of the CDR3: TGTGCCAGCAGTGGGGACTCCCTCACAGATACGCAGTATTTT. Translating gives CASSGDSLTDTQYF. The J gene is TRBJ2-3, the V gene TRBV2, with D possibly TRBD2 on 6 matching bases. Germline assignment: CDR1 SNHLY and CDR2 FYNNEI. Trimming took off 4 bases at V and 2 bases at J, with 10 bases between the two ends. The CDR3 consists of 14 residues. Filled out from reference TRBV2 and TRBJ2-3, the complete variable domain reads EPEVTQTPSHQVTQMGQEVILRCVPISNHLYFYWYRQILGQKVEFLVSFYNNEISEKSEIFDDQFSVERPDGSNFTLKIRSTKLEDSAMYFCASSGDSLTDTQYFGPGTRLTVL.

This clone is labeled as medium-sized. A junction end diverges from the germline sequence, so it may reflect a read error. V usage is TRBV12-5 and J usage is TRBJ1-2; D is unresolved. The CDR3 is made up of 13 amino acids. From germline, CDR1 is LGHNT and CDR2 FRNRAP. CDR3: CASGLPDNNGYTF. Written as DNA, the CDR3 is TGTGCTAGTGGTTTGCCGGATAACAATGGCTACACCTTC.